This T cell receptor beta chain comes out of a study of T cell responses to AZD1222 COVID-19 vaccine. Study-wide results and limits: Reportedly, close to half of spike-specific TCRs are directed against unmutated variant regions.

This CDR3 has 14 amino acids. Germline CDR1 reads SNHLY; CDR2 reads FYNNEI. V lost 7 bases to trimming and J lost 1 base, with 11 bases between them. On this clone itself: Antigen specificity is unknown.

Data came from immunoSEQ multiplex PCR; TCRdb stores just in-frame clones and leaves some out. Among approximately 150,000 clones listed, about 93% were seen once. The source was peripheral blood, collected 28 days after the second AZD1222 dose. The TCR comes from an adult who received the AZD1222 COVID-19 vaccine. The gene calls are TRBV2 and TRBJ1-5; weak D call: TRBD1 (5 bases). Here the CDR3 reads CASNDRDSNQPQHF. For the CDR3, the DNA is TGTGCCAGCAATGACCGGGACAGCAATCAGCCCCAGCATTTT.